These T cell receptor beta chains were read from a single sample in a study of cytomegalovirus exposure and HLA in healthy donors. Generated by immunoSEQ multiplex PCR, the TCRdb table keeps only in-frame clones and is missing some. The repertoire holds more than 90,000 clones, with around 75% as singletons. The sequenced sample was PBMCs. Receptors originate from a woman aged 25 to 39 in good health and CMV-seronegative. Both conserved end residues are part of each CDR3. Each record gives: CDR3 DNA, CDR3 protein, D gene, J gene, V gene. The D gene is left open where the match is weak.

cdr3_nt: TGTGCCAGCAGTCTTCTACTCACTGGGGCCAACGTCCTGACTTTC
cdr3_aa: CASSLLLTGANVLTF
d_call: .
j_call: TRBJ2-6
v_call: TRBV6-6

cdr3_nt: TGTGCCAGCAGTGGGAGGCCCTACGAGCAGTACTTC
cdr3_aa: CASSGRPYEQYF
d_call: .
j_call: TRBJ2-7
v_call: TRBV25-1

cdr3_nt: TGTGCCAGCTCACCACCTCGGACAGGAACAACTAATGAAAAACTGTTTTTT
cdr3_aa: CASSPPRTGTTNEKLFF
d_call: TRBD1
j_call: TRBJ1-4
v_call: TRBV18

cdr3_nt: TGTGCCAGCAGACCCACAGGAAACTATGGCTACACCTTC
cdr3_aa: CASRPTGNYGYTF
d_call: .
j_call: TRBJ1-2
v_call: TRBV6-5

cdr3_nt: TGTGCCAGCAGTTTAAACCCCCTTGGAGGGGGCTCAACTAATGAAAAACTGTTTTTT
cdr3_aa: CASSLNPLGGGSTNEKLFF
d_call: TRBD1
j_call: TRBJ1-4
v_call: TRBV27

cdr3_nt: TGTGCCAGCAGCTTAGAGGGCTTAAGCACAGATACGCAGTATTTT
cdr3_aa: CASSLEGLSTDTQYF
d_call: .
j_call: TRBJ2-3
v_call: TRBV11-2

cdr3_nt: TGTGCCAGCAGTCAGACAAGCACAGATACGCAGTATTTT
cdr3_aa: CASSQTSTDTQYF
d_call: .
j_call: TRBJ2-3
v_call: TRBV6-5

cdr3_nt: TGTGCCAGCAGCTCTTATAGCAATCAGCCCCAGCATTTT
cdr3_aa: CASSSYSNQPQHF
d_call: .
j_call: TRBJ1-5
v_call: TRBV7-9

cdr3_nt: TGTGCCAGCAGCTCGGACAGGGGAAACACTGAAGCTTTCTTT
cdr3_aa: CASSSDRGNTEAFF
d_call: TRBD1
j_call: TRBJ1-1
v_call: TRBV5-6

cdr3_nt: TGTGCCAGCAGCTTAGGGTCGGGGGGCGTGAATGAAGCTTTCTTT
cdr3_aa: CASSLGSGGVNEAFF
d_call: .
j_call: TRBJ1-1
v_call: TRBV7-9

cdr3_nt: TGTGCCAGCACCTCCTCGGGGAGTCGAGCTTTCTTT
cdr3_aa: CASTSSGSRAFF
d_call: .
j_call: TRBJ1-1
v_call: TRBV27

cdr3_nt: TGTGCCAGTCGTACACACGGACAGAAAGAGACCCAGTACTTC
cdr3_aa: CASRTHGQKETQYF
d_call: .
j_call: TRBJ2-5
v_call: TRBV27

cdr3_nt: TGCGCCAGCAGCTCGGGGGGGACAGGGGTGAAGTTCTTC
cdr3_aa: CASSSGGTGVKFF
d_call: TRBD1
j_call: TRBJ2-1
v_call: TRBV5-1